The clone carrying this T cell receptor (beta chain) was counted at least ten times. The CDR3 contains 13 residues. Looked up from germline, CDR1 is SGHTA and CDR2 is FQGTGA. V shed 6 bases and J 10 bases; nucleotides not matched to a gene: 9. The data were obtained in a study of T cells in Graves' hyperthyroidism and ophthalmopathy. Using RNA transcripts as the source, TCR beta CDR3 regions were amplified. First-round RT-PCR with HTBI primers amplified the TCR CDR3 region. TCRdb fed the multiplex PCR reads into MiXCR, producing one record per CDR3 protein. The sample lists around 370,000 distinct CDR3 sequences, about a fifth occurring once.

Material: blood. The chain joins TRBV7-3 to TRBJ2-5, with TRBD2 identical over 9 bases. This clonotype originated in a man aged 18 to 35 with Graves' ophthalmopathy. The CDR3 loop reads CASSLGGGADQYF. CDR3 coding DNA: TGTGCCAGCAGTCTCGGCGGGGGGGCGGACCAGTACTTC.